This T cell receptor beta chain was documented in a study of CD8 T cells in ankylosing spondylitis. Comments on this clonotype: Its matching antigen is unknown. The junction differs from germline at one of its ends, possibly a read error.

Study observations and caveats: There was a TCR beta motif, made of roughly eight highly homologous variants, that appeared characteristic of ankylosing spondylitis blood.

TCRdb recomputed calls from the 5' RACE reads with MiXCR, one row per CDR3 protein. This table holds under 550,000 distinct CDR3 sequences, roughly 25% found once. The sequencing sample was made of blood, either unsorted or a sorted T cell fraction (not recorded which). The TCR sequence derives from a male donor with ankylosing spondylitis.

The CDR3 DNA is TGTGCCAGCAGTTTCCGGTACCAAGAGACCCAGCACTTC. Its translation is CASSFRYQETQHF. This chain connects TRBV12-3 or TRBV12-4 to TRBJ2-5; D gene uncertain. CDR3 length: 13 residues.